Presented here are 19 T cell receptor beta chains from one specimen sequenced in a study of T-cell reconstitution after alpha-beta-depleted transplantation in children (dated by TCRdb to 2016 to 2017). The library was made by PCR. The sequencer listed for this sample is Illumina HiSeq 2500. Molecular barcoding was employed in the preparation of TCR libraries, with unique molecular identifiers being used to normalize TCRbeta repertoire quantification. TCRdb handled the public reads itself, with Q25 trimming in fastp and clone calling in MiXCR, and kept productive beta chains. Entries that share a CDR3 protein sequence are merged under the most common genes and DNA. For this sample the table gives hundreds of thousands of distinct CDR3 sequences, of which 9.9% were detected only once. About a tenth of the sample belongs to the ten largest clones. The sequences come from PBMCs from the stem cell graft donor, collected from the stem cell graft. These receptors originate from a human donor who donated a stem cell graft to a child with SCID.

At least ten counts were recorded for this clonotype. The V and J genes are TRBV5-1 and TRBJ1-2; 9 bases line up with TRBD1. J gave up 7 bases and V 5 bases, and 9 bases lay outside the gene matches. This CDR3 region has 14 residues. CDR1 is SGHRS, CDR2 YFSETQ, per germline. The CDR3 protein is CASSSGTGLLGYTF. For the CDR3, the DNA is TGCGCCAGCAGTTCCGGGACAGGGCTTCTTGGCTACACCTTC.

This sequence joins TRBV19 and TRBJ2-5; 8 positions agree with TRBD2. This CDR3 has 14 amino acids. The V gene end was trimmed by 6 bases and the J gene end by 2 bases; junction bases not matched to a gene: 5. Germline V gene sequence: CDR1 LNHDA, CDR2 SQIVND (reference sequence). The CDR3 coding sequence is TGTGCCAGTAGAAAGACGGGGGGGCAAGAGACCCAGTACTTC. This sequence encodes CASRKTGGQETQYF.

This clonotype was seen repeatedly, ten times or more. This chain links TRBV10-3 with TRBJ1-1, with TRBD1 as a possible D gene (5 bases). The CDR3 sequence is 14 residues long. Looked up from germline, CDR1 is ENHRY and CDR2 is SYGVKD. V was shortened by 0 bases and J by 4 bases, with 9 bases between the two germline ends. The CDR3 DNA follows: TGTGCCATCAGTGAGTCGCAAGGGGTCACTGAAGCTTTCTTT. This codes for CAISESQGVTEAFF.

This clonotype has ten or more counts. The CDR3 region has the DNA TGTGCCAGCAGCTTAGACGGGTACAATGAGCAGTTCTTC. It encodes CASSLDGYNEQFF. The chain couples TRBV7-2 to TRBJ2-1, with no clear D. The germline V gene has CDR1 SGHTA and CDR2 FQGNSA. The CDR3 runs to 13 residues. V lost 1 base and J 4 bases, leaving 5 bases between the germline ends.

A few counts support this clonotype. The chain employs TRBV11-2 and TRBJ2-3; 16 bases fit TRBD2. Germline CDR1 SGHAT, CDR2 FQNNGV. The junction had 4 bases not matched to a gene; V was cut back by 4 bases and J by 6 bases. The CDR3 is made up of 16 amino acids. The CDR3 here is CASSSGTSGGVDTQYF. For the CDR3, the DNA is TGTGCCAGCAGCTCCGGGACTAGCGGGGGGGTGGATACGCAGTATTTT.

In its sample, this clonotype was seen a few times. The chain carries TRBV5-1 and TRBJ2-1; 10 positions agree with TRBD1. CDR1 and CDR2 from the germline V gene are SGHRS and YFSETQ. The CDR3 totals 15 residues. V trimming: 1 base; J trimming: 6 bases; junction bases outside the gene matches: 4. In nucleotides, the CDR3 is TGCGCCAGCAGCTTGCTAGGACAGGGGGTCAATGAGCAGTTCTTC. Translation gives CASSLLGQGVNEQFF.

The J gene is TRBJ2-3, the V gene TRBV10-3; 10 bases are shared with TRBD1. Germline-derived CDR1 and CDR2 are ENHRY and SYGVKD. After removal of 7 bases from V and 2 bases from J, the junction contained 15 bases not matched to a gene. The CDR3 runs to 18 residues. CDR3 region: CAIKGQGLGLRSTDTQYF. The CDR3 DNA is TGTGCCATCAAGGGACAGGGGTTGGGTCTTCGGTCCACAGATACGCAGTATTTT.

This clonotype was seen ten or more times. The J gene is TRBJ2-2, the V gene TRBV29-1; 11 bases agree with TRBD1. The V and J ends lost 7 bases and 6 bases, in that order; junction bases with no gene match: 7. The CDR3 covers 14 residues. The germline CDR1 and CDR2 sequences are SQVTM and ANQGSEA. CDR3 region: CSAMGQGEAGELFF. CDR3 DNA: TGCAGCGCTATGGGACAGGGGGAAGCCGGGGAGCTGTTTTTT.

Ten or more counts support this clonotype. This chain uses TRBV10-3 with TRBJ2-1; 8 nucleotides match TRBD2. Germline-derived CDR1 and CDR2 are ENHRY and SYGVKD. Trimming at V came to 10 bases and at J to 4 bases, leaving 9 bases not matched to a gene. The CDR3 spans 14 residues. In nucleotides, the CDR3 is TGTGCCACCGTGTATAGCGGGGTGTACAATGAGCAGTTCTTC. The encoded protein is CATVYSGVYNEQFF.

The V and J genes are TRBV6-2 or TRBV6-3 and TRBJ2-2; TRBD2 matches 11 bases. The germline gives CDR1 MNHEY, CDR2 SVGEGT. This CDR3 comprises 19 residues. V dropped 5 bases and J dropped 2; count of bases not matched to a gene: 13. Here the CDR3 reads CASSPPIAGGRVNTGELFF. CDR3 coding DNA: TGTGCCAGCAGTCCCCCCATAGCGGGGGGGAGGGTCAACACCGGGGAGCTGTTTTTT.

The V gene is TRBV5-1, the J gene TRBJ1-6; 10 bases align to TRBD1. The CDR3 is 15 amino acids. The V gene end was trimmed by 0 bases and the J gene end by 9 bases; junction bases not matched to a gene: 3. Germline CDR1 reads SGHRS; CDR2 reads YFSETQ. CDR3 sequence: CASSLARDRGSPLHF. The DNA of the CDR3 is TGCGCCAGCAGCTTGGCCCGGGACAGGGGTTCACCCCTCCACTTT.

This clonotype has just a few counts. The V gene is TRBV24-1, the J gene TRBJ2-1, with D possibly being TRBD1 or TRBD2 (5 bases each). Trimming removed 3 bases at V and 6 bases at J, with 17 bases between. Germline V CDR1 and CDR2: KGHDR, SFDVKD. This CDR3 has 16 residues. This CDR3 reads CATSDQGARTLNEQFF. Here the CDR3 DNA reads TGTGCCACCAGTGATCAGGGAGCTAGAACTCTCAATGAGCAGTTCTTC.

This clonotype occurred many times. V is TRBV29-1 and J is TRBJ1-1, with D uncertain. The CDR3 length is 12 residues. Germline V gives CDR1 SQVTM, CDR2 ANQGSEA. V was trimmed by 0 bases and J by 0 bases, leaving 2 bases between them. The CDR3 DNA reads TGCAGCGTTGAAGACCTGAACACTGAAGCTTTCTTT. Its protein is CSVEDLNTEAFF.

This clonotype came up many times. CDR3 nucleotides: TGTGCCATCATGGACAGTAATAACTATGGCTACACCTTC. Protein product: CAIMDSNNYGYTF. The chain recombines TRBV10-3 with TRBJ1-2, with D tentatively TRBD1 (6 bases). The V end lost 7 bases, the J end lost 1 base, and 10 bases lay between the germline ends. The CDR3 is 13 amino acids. Germline loops: CDR1 ENHRY, CDR2 SYGVKD.

Concerning this clonotype: A much larger clone sits a single nucleotide away, making a read error possible. This chain joins TRBV10-3 and TRBJ2-3; TRBD1 matches at 7 bases. The CDR3 consists of 14 residues. The ends lost 8 bases at V and 2 bases at J; junction bases unmatched: 7. CDR1 and CDR2 from the germline V gene are ENHRY and SYGVKD. This chain's CDR3 is CAIGGDRNTDTQYF. The DNA for the CDR3 is TGTGCCATCGGTGGGGACAGAAACACAGATACGCAGTATTTT.

This clonotype was seen repeatedly, ten times or more. The chain combines TRBV9 with TRBJ1-1; D is uncertain. Per germline, CDR1 SGDLS and CDR2 YYNGEE. V was shortened by 2 bases and J by 0 bases, with 11 bases between the two germline ends. This CDR3 is built from 15 residues. The CDR3 DNA reads as TGTGCCAGCAGCGTTAGCGGTGCCCTGAACACTGAAGCTTTCTTT. Amino acids: CASSVSGALNTEAFF.

This clonotype was seen only a few times. The rearrangement joins TRBV12-3 or TRBV12-4 to TRBJ2-7; perhaps TRBD2 as D (6 bases). The CDR3 is made up of 14 amino acids. V was trimmed by 4 bases and J by 1 base, leaving 11 bases between them. The CDR3 loop reads CASSSGLPSYEQYF. CDR3 DNA sequence: TGTGCCAGCAGTTCCGGACTACCGTCCTACGAGCAGTACTTC.

This rearrangement joins TRBV18 to TRBJ1-2; 7 nucleotides match TRBD1. The CDR3 runs 19 residues. Germline V gene data show CDR1 as KGHSH and CDR2 as LQKENI. Trimming cost V 0 bases and J 3 bases; bases outside gene matches: 16. For the CDR3, the DNA is TGTGCCAGCTCACCACCGGGGGGGCCGAACAGGGGCCTCGACTATGGCTACACCTTC. Its protein is CASSPPGGPNRGLDYGYTF.

The chain is built from TRBV24-1 and TRBJ2-3; tentatively, D is TRBD1 or TRBD2 (5 bases each). V was trimmed by 3 bases and J by 1 base, leaving 7 bases between them. The length of the CDR3 is 14 residues. Germline CDR1 KGHDR, CDR2 SFDVKD. The DNA for the CDR3 is TGTGCCACCAGTGATGGGGGACGCACAGATACGCAGTATTTT. Amino acid sequence: CATSDGGRTDTQYF.